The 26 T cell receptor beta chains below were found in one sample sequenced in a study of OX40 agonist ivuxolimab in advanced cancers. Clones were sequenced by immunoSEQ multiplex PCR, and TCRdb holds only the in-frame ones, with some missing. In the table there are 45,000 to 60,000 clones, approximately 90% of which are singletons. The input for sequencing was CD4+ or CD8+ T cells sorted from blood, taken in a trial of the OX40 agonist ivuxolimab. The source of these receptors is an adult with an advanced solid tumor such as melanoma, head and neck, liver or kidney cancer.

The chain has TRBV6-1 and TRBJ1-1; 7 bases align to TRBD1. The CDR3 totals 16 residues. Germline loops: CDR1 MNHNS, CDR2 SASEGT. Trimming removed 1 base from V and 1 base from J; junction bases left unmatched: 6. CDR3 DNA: TGTGCCAGCAGTGAAGTAATAGGGACAGCGAACACTGAAGCTTTCTTT. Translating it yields CASSEVIGTANTEAFF.

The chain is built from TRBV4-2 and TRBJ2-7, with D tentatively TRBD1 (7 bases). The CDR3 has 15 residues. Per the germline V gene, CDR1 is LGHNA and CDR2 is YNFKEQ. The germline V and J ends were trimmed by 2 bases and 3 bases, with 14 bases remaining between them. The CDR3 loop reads CASSQNNRGGYEQYF. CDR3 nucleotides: TGTGCCAGCAGCCAAAATAACAGGGGAGGCTACGAGCAGTACTTC.

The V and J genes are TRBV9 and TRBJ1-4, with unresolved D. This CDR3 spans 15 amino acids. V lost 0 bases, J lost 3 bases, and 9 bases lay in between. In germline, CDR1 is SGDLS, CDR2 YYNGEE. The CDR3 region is CASSVGGSSNEKLFF. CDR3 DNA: TGTGCCAGCAGCGTAGGAGGGTCCTCTAATGAAAAACTGTTTTTT.

The chain's CDR3 is CASTRQGSDSPLHF. The CDR3 DNA is TGTGCCAGCACCCGACAGGGATCAGATTCACCCCTCCACTTT. The genes are TRBV27 and TRBJ1-6, with 7 bases aligning to TRBD1. After removal of 7 bases from V and 8 bases from J, the junction contained 8 bases not matched to a gene. Germline CDR1 and CDR2: MNHEY and SMNVEV (reference sequence). The CDR3 consists of 14 residues.

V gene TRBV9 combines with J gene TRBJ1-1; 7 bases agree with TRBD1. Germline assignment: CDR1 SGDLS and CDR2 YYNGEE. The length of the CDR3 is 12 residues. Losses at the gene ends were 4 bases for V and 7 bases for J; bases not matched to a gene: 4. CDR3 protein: CASSPGGNEAFF. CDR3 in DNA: TGTGCCAGCAGCCCAGGGGGGAATGAAGCTTTCTTT. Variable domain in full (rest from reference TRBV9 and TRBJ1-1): DSGVTQTPKHLITATGQRVTLRCSPRSGDLSVYWYQQSLDQGLQFLIQYYNGEERAKGNILERFSAQQFPDLHSELNLSSLELGDSALYFCASSPGGNEAFFGQGTRLTVV.

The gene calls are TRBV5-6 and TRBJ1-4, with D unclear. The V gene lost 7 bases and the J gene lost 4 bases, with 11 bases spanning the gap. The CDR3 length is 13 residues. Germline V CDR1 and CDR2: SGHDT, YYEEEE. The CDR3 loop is CASRPWGNEKLFF. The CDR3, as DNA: TGTGCCAGCCGCCCATGGGGTAATGAAAAACTGTTTTTT.

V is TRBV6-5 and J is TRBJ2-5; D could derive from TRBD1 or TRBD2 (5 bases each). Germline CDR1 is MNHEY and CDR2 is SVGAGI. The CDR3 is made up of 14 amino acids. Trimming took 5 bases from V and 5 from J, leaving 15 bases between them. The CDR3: CASSPREWGETQYF. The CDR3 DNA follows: TGTGCCAGCAGTCCCCGCGAGTGGGGGGAGACCCAGTACTTC.

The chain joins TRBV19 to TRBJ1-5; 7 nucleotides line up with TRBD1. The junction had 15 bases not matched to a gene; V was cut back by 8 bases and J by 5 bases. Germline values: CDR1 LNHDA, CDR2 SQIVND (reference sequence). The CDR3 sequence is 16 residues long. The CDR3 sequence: CASSPRTGAIYQPQHF. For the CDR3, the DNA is TGTGCCAGTTCCCCTCGAACAGGGGCTATTTATCAGCCCCAGCATTTT.

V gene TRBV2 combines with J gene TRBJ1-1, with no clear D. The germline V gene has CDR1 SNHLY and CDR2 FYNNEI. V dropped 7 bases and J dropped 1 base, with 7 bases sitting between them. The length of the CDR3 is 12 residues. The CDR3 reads CASIATNTEAFF. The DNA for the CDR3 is TGTGCCAGCATAGCTACGAACACTGAAGCTTTCTTT.

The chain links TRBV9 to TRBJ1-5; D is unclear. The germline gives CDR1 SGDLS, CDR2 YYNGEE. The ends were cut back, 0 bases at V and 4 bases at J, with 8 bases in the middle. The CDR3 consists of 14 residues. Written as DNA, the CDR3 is TGTGCCAGCAGCGTAGCGGGAGTTAATCAGCCCCAGCATTTT. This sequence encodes CASSVAGVNQPQHF.

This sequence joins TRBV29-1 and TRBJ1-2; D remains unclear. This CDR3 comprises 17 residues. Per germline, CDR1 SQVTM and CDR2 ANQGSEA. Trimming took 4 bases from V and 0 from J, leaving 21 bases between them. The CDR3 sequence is CSVGPSPQPRANYGYTF. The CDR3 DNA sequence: TGCAGCGTTGGTCCGTCTCCACAACCTCGAGCTAACTATGGCTACACCTTC.

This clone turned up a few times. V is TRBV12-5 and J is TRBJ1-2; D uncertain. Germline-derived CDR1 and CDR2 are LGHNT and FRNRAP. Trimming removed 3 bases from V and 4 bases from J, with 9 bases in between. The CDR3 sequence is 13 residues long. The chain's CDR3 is CASGFPVGYGYTF. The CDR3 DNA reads TGTGCTAGTGGTTTTCCCGTTGGCTATGGCTACACCTTC. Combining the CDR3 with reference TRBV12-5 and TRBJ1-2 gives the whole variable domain DARVTQTPRHKVTEMGQEVTMRCQPILGHNTVFWYRQTMMQGLELLAYFRNRAPLDDSGMPKDRFSAEMPDATLATLKIQPSEPRDSAVYFCASGFPVGYGYTFGSGTRLTVV.

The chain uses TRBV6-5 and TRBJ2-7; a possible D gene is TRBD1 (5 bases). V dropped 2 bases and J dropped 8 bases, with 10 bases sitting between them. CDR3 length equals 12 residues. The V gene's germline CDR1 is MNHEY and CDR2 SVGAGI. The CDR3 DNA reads TGTGCCAGCAGTTACCCCCAGGGTAAGCAGTACTTC. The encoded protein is CASSYPQGKQYF.

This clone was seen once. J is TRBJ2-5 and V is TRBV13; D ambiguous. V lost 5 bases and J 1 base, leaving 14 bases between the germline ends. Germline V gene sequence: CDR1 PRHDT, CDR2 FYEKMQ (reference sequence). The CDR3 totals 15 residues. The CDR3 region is CASSHPVARQETQYF. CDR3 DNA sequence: TGTGCCAGCAGCCACCCCGTGGCTCGCCAAGAGACCCAGTACTTC.

CDR3 loop: CASSLLAGYEQYF. The CDR3 region has the DNA TGTGCCAGCAGTCTACTAGCGGGGTACGAGCAGTACTTC. This chain links TRBV27 with TRBJ2-7, with 10 bases identical to TRBD2. Germline CDR1 and CDR2: MNHEY and SMNVEV (reference sequence). J lost 4 bases, V lost 5 bases, and 2 bases had no gene match. This CDR3 is 13 amino acids long.

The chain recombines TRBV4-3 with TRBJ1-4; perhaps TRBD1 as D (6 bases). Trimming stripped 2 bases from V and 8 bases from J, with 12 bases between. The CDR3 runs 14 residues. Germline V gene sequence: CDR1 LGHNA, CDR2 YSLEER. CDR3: CASSQSRGGEKLFF. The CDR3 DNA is TGCGCCAGCAGCCAAAGCAGGGGAGGGGAAAAACTGTTTTTT.

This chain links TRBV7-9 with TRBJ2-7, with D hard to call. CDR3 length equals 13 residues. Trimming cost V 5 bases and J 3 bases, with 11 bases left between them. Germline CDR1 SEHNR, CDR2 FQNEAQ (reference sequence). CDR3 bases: TGTGCCAGCAGCCTTACCGACAACTACGAGCAGTACTTC. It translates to CASSLTDNYEQYF.

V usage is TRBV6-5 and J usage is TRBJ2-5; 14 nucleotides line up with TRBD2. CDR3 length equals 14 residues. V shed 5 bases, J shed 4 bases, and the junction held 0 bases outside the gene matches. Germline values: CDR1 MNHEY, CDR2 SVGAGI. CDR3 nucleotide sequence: TGTGCCAGCAGTGGGACTAGCGGGAGAGAGACCCAGTACTTC. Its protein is CASSGTSGRETQYF.

This CDR3 is CASSVGASGETGELFF. Here the CDR3 DNA reads TGTGCCAGCAGCGTAGGGGCCAGTGGGGAAACCGGGGAGCTGTTTTTT. The J gene is TRBJ2-2, the V gene TRBV9, with D uncertain. Trimming shortened V by 0 bases and J by 5 bases, and 14 bases separated the two germline ends. Germline V gene sequence: CDR1 SGDLS, CDR2 YYNGEE. The CDR3 is made up of 16 amino acids.

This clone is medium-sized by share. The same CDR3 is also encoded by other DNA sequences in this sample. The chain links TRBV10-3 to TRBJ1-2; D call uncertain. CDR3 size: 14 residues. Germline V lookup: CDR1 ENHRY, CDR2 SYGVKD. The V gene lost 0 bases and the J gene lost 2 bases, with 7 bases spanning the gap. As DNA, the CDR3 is TGTGCCATCAGTGAGTCGCCCAAGAACTATGGCTACACCTTC. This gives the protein CAISESPKNYGYTF.

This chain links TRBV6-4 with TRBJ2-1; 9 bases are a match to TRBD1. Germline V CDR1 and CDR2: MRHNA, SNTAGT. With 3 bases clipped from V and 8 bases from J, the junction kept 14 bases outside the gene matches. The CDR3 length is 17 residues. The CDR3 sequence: CASSERGPGQGRHEQFF. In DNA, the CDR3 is TGTGCCAGCAGTGAAAGGGGGCCGGGACAGGGTCGCCATGAGCAGTTCTTC.

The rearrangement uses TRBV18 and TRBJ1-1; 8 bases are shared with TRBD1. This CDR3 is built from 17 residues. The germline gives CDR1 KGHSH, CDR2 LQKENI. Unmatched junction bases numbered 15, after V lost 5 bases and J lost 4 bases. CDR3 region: CASSSNPQGAVFTEAFF. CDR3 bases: TGTGCCAGCTCATCGAATCCCCAGGGGGCGGTCTTCACTGAAGCTTTCTTT.

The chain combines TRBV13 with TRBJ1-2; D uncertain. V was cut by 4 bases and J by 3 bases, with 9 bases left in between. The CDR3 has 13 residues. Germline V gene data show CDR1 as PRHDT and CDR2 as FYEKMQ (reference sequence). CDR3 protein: CASSSYRDYGYTF. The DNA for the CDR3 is TGTGCCAGCAGCTCCTACCGGGACTATGGCTACACCTTC.

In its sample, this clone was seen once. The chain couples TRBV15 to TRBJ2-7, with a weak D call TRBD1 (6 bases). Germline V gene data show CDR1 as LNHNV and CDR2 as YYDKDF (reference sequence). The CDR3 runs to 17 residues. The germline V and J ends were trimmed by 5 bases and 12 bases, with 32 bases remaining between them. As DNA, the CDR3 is TGTGCCACCAGCGGAATCCAAACAGGGATCCCACCGGTCCCCAGGTACTTC. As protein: CATSGIQTGIPPVPRYF. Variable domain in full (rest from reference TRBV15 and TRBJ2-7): DAMVIQNPRYQVTQFGKPVTLSCSQTLNHNVMYWYQQKSSQAPKLLFHYYDKDFNNEADTPDNFQSRRPNTSFCFLDIRSPGLGDTAMYLCATSGIQTGIPPVPRYFGPGTRLTVT.

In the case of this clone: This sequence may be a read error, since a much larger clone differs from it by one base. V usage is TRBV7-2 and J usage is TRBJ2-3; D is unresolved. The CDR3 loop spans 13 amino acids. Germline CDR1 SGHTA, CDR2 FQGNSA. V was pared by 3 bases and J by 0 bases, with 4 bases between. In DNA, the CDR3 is TGTGCCAGCAGCTTCCCGAGCACAGATACGCAGTATTTT. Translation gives CASSFPSTDTQYF.

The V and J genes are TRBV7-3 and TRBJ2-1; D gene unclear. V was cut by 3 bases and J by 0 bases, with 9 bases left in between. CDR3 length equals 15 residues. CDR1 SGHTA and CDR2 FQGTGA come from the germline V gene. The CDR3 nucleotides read TGTGCCAGCAGCTTTGCAGCAAGCTCCTACAATGAGCAGTTCTTC. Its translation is CASSFAASSYNEQFF. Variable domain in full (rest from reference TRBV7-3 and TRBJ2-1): GAGVSQTPSNKVTEKGKYVELRCDPISGHTALYWYRQSLGQGPEFLIYFQGTGAADDSGLPNDRFFAVRPEGSVSTLKIQRTERGDSAVYLCASSFAASSYNEQFFGPGTRLTVL.